This T cell receptor (beta chain) was recovered during a study of CD8+ T cells in alopecia areata. Once RNA had been extracted, it was reverse transcribed into cDNA to act as the sequencing template. Sequencing was performed with immunoSEQ multiplex PCR; in TCRdb, only in-frame clones are kept and a portion is missing. The sample contains fewer than 200,000 clones, about 60% of which appear only once. Trimming pared 8 bases from V and 1 base from J, leaving 11 bases between. This CDR3 spans 13 amino acids. In germline, CDR1 is SGHTA, CDR2 FQGTGA. The treatment here: oral pan-JAK inhibitor, 5-10 mg twice daily.

The specimen was CD4+ T cells sorted from blood, collected at week 24, from a patient treated with tofacitinib. This chain connects TRBV7-3 to TRBJ2-5; D is possibly TRBD1 (5 bases). The receptor was isolated from a human donor with alopecia areata. CDR3 coding DNA: TGTGCCAGCGGGGCGGACGGCCAAGAGACCCAGTACTTC. This encodes CASGADGQETQYF.